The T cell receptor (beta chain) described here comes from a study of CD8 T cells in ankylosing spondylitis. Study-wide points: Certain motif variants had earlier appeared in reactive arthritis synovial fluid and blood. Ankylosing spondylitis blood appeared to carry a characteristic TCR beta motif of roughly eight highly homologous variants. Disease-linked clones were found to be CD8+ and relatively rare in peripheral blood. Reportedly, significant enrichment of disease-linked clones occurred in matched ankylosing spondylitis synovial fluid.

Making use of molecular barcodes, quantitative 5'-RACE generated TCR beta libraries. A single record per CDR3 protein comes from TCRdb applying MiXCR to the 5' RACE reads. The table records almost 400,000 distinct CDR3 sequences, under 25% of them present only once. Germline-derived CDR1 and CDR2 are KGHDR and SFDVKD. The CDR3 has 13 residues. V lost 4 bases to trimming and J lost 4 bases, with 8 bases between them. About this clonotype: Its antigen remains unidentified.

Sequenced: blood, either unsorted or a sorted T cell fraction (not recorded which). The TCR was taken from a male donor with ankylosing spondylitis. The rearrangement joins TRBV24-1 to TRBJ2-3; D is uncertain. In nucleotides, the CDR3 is TGTGCCACCAGTGACCCTGTGTCAGATACGCAGTATTTT. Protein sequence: CATSDPVSDTQYF.